This entry is about one TCR beta chain. The antigen it binds to is not known. Base qualities are not recorded, but no much larger clone differs from it by a single base. This sample stems from a study of long-term antiretroviral therapy in people with HIV (dated by TCRdb to between 2022 and 2023). For the study in its entirety: The earliest samples were collected about a decade before the 2015 WHO recommendation for immediate ART, when ART was typically delayed until CD4 counts fell. A retrospective serial study tested whether changes in peripheral blood TRB repertoire composition and diversity were associated with ART initiation and durable HIV suppression. From some 27 adults with confirmed HIV infection, the cohort provided under 250 cryopreserved PBMC samples, gathered serially across a mean of about 6 years (range 1-12). Among the 30 to 35 participants with HIV, eleven to twelve were female. No cross-contamination during QIAcube processing was shown when test extractions of a monoclonal T-cell line were performed alongside about 30 polyclonal samples.

The immunoSEQ hsTCRB v3.0 assay was used at survey level resolution to sequence the TRB variable region. A depth of roughly 40,000-50,000 T-cell genomes per sample was targeted for TRB sequencing. TRB libraries were pooled and sequenced on an Illumina MiSeq using a v3 150-cycle kit. The authors' pipeline ran thus. Repertoire analysis was run in R within a reproducible Nextflow workflow that covered QC, data transformation and analysis. LymphoSeq2, an R package for exploring AIRR-Seq data, was used to implement the custom analyses. A handful of samples that yielded fewer than 5000 total TRB sequences were excluded, so that 150 to 200 HIV repertoires were analyzed. Among the approximately 190 retained HIV repertoires, 55 to 60 were collected before ART initiation and some 130 after ART initiation. Repertoires were downsampled to 5000 TRB nucleotide sequences, and summary statistics were averaged over 100 downsampling iterations. Only TRB sequences with CDR3 regions of at least seven amino acids were retained for analysis. Diversity was measured with a Shannon entropy-derived clonality score and the Gini coefficient. In the repertoire networks, any two of the top 5000 CDR3 amino acid sequences were linked whenever the two sequences differed by an edit distance of one. Antigen specificity groups and MHC restriction were predicted for TRB CDR3 amino acid sequences with GLIPH2. To flag known associations with CMV, EBV, HIV or tissue antigens, CDR3 amino acid sequences were compared against VDJdb and McPAS-TCR. Pre-ART, post-ART and control groups were compared with Wilcoxon signed-rank tests and Holm-Bonferroni correction. This is the immuneACCESS table as TCRdb keeps it, with only in-frame sequences that have V and J called. A part of the clones is gone; compared with another copy, unresolved V genes explain less than half, and the rest is unexplained. That table furnishes V, J and clone size, whereas the DNA furnished D and trimming. The sample includes some 29,000 clones, with 93% observed a single time. Of the sample, about 9.3% falls within the top ten clones.

To be included, a participant needed at least one PBMC sample from before ART initiation plus at least two post-ART samples. All participants with HIV were treated in the United States of America. Before DNA extraction, cryopreserved samples of about 1-11 million PBMC were thawed and then washed. At the time of the earliest PBMC sample for each participant with HIV, ages ranged from roughly 23 to 60 years. Per participant, PBMC samples came from 1-4 timepoints prior to ART initiation and 2-8 timepoints following ART initiation, for a median of 7 samples. For every participant, serial HIV viral load, CD4+ T-cell count, ART history and demographic data were obtained. Using a Qiagen kit on a QIAcube, genomic DNA was extracted from unsorted PBMC, with samples processed in batches of 12. The study at large found these results: The repertoire was dominated across all time points by expanded TRB clones identified before ART initiation, although this dominance was seen to fluctuate and to decrease in many PLHIV after ART. Narrower CDR3 length ranges were observed in HIV repertoires than in controls, and an antigen-experienced repertoire with only a slight naive shift after ART was suggested by the network structure. Because cell numbers in pre-ART samples were limited, unsorted PBMC were profiled instead of sorted CD4+ and CD8+ T cells. The samples span the years 2004 to 2017, and the ART regimens used at that time may not be as effective as current regimens. Because PBMC availability was limited, only the TCR beta chain was sequenced, with no alpha chain pairing. ART initiation was associated with a significant increase in TRB diversity, but diversity stayed significantly below transplant donor controls even after long-term ART. Inferences about post-ART repertoire changes are limited because no data were available on ART adherence, viral resistance or therapy changes.

The germline V and J ends show losses of 2 bases and 6 bases respectively, and no gene match explains 8 bases of the junction. From the germline V gene, CDR1 is SGHDT and CDR2 is YYEEEE. The CDR3 has 16 amino acids, counting the end cysteine and phenylalanine. The CDR3 DNA has 48 bases and is translated from base 1. Recombination linked TRBV5-6 to TRBJ2-2, with 9 bases in between that match TRBD1. The input for sequencing was unsorted PBMCs, taken 6.2 years after starting antiretroviral therapy. This receptor was obtained from a man aged 35-49 years with HIV. This receptor carries the CDR3 CASSFRRTGVAGELFF. The DNA is as follows: TGTGCCAGCAGCTTCCGGAGGACAGGGGTAGCCGGGGAGCTGTTTTTT.